This is a list of T cell receptor beta chains from one sample in a study of early T cells in non-severe SARS-CoV-2 infection. One entry per CDR3 protein, called by TCRdb with MiXCR from the 5' RACE reads. The data contain more than 20,000 distinct CDR3 sequences, roughly 4% of them singletons. Input material: whole blood. The source of these receptors is an adult who was a healthcare worker with PCR-confirmed SARS-CoV-2 infection or an uninfected control (not recorded which). Each CDR3 is given with its conserved first and last residue. Fields, in order: V gene, clone size, D gene, J gene, CDR3 protein, CDR3 DNA. A D gene is named only where the DNA matches it firmly. The size entry is marked missing in some rows and otherwise reads once, few, many or a size class.

>TRBV29-1|few|.|TRBJ2-1
CSVKLAYEQFF
TGCAGCGTCAAATTAGCGTATGAGCAGTTCTTC
>TRBV5-1|many|.|TRBJ2-3
CASALATDTQYF
TGCGCCAGTGCCTTAGCGACAGATACGCAGTATTTT
>TRBV28|many|.|TRBJ1-1
CASSLVQHLLNTEAFF
TGTGCCAGCAGTTTGGTTCAACACCTACTGAACACTGAAGCTTTCTTT
>TRBV4-1|.|.|TRBJ2-7
CASSQDASAPIYEQYF
TGCGCCAGCAGCCAAGATGCATCGGCCCCTATCTACGAGCAGTACTTC
>TRBV29-1|many|.|TRBJ1-4
CSVEGATTNEKLFF
TGCAGCGTTGAAGGGGCGACAACTAATGAAAAACTGTTTTTT
>TRBV28|medium-sized|TRBD2|TRBJ2-1
CASSRLAGGVNEQFF
TGTGCCAGCAGTAGACTAGCGGGAGGCGTCAATGAGCAGTTCTTC
>TRBV2|many|.|TRBJ1-5
CASGQGFTQPQHF
TGTGCCAGCGGCCAGGGGTTTACTCAGCCCCAGCATTTT
>TRBV5-1|many|.|TRBJ2-3
CASSLGSDTQYF
TGCGCCAGCAGCTTGGGTTCAGATACGCAGTATTTT
>TRBV10-1|few|.|TRBJ2-1
CASSETAERNEQFF
TGCGCCAGCAGCGAAACCGCCGAGCGAAATGAGCAGTTCTTC
>TRBV6-2/TRBV6-3|many|.|TRBJ2-7
CASTRDGISYEQYF
TGTGCCAGCACCCGGGACGGCATCTCCTACGAGCAGTACTTC
>TRBV11-2|many|.|TRBJ2-5
CASSLGVAAPQYF
TGTGCCAGCAGCTTAGGGGTAGCGGCGCCCCAGTACTTC
>TRBV20-1|many|.|TRBJ2-1
CSALLVNEQFF
TGCAGTGCGTTACTAGTCAATGAGCAGTTCTTC
>TRBV29-1|many|TRBD2|TRBJ2-7
CSVFGPSGKDEQYF
TGCAGCGTTTTCGGCCCTAGCGGGAAAGACGAGCAGTACTTC
>TRBV6-1|many|TRBD2|TRBJ2-7
CASSQKSTRLAGTYEQYF
TGTGCCAGCAGTCAAAAAAGTACCCGACTAGCGGGAACCTACGAGCAGTACTTC
>TRBV5-1|many|.|TRBJ2-7
CASSLNRAYEQYF
TGCGCCAGCAGCTTGAACAGGGCTTACGAGCAGTACTTC
>TRBV7-9|many|.|TRBJ2-5
CASSRQETQYF
TGTGCCAGCAGCCGCCAAGAGACCCAGTACTTC
>TRBV18|.|TRBD1|TRBJ2-1
CASSPPGRDRSNNEQFF
TGTGCCAGCTCACCACCGGGGCGGGACAGGTCTAACAATGAGCAGTTCTTC
>TRBV5-1|many|.|TRBJ2-6
CASSVDTFSGANVLTF
TGCGCCAGCAGCGTGGACACCTTCTCTGGGGCCAACGTCCTGACTTTC
>TRBV5-1|many|.|TRBJ1-4
CASSLVGNGEKLFF
TGCGCCAGCAGCTTGGTAGGGAATGGTGAAAAACTGTTTTTT
>TRBV28|many|.|TRBJ1-5
CASSPARTGGNQPQHF
TGTGCCAGCAGTCCCGCCAGGACGGGGGGCAATCAGCCCCAGCATTTT
>TRBV6-6|.|.|TRBJ1-6
CASSLDRINSPLHF
TGTGCCAGCAGTCTGGACAGAATTAATTCACCCCTCCACTTT
>TRBV6-2/TRBV6-3|.|.|TRBJ2-4
CASSQGNIQYF
TGTGCCAGCAGTCAGGGAAACATTCAGTACTTC
>TRBV20-1|many|TRBD2|TRBJ2-7
CSARLAEYEQYF
TGCAGTGCTAGACTAGCGGAGTACGAGCAGTACTTC
>TRBV2|.|.|TRBJ2-2
CASRGHSNTGELFF
TGTGCCAGCAGGGGACATTCGAACACCGGGGAGCTGTTTTTT
>TRBV18|.|TRBD1|TRBJ2-7
CASSRLTGGYEQYF
TGTGCCAGCTCACGTCTTACAGGGGGCTACGAGCAGTACTTC
>TRBV12-5|many|.|TRBJ1-6
CASGLVLQGNSKSPLHF
TGTGCTAGTGGTTTGGTATTGCAGGGAAATTCGAAATCACCCCTCCACTTT
>TRBV27|many|.|TRBJ2-6
CASSLSKSGANVLTF
TGTGCCAGCAGTTTATCGAAATCTGGGGCCAACGTCCTGACTTTC
>TRBV29-1|.|.|TRBJ1-2
CSVEDRVHYGYTF
TGCAGCGTTGAAGATCGTGTCCACTATGGCTACACCTTC
>TRBV5-4|many|TRBD2|TRBJ2-3
CASSLGGSRTDTQYF
TGTGCCAGCAGCTTGGGCGGGAGCCGCACAGATACGCAGTATTTT
>TRBV11-2|.|.|TRBJ2-4
CASSNSDIQYF
TGTGCCAGCAGCAACAGTGACATTCAGTACTTC
>TRBV7-8|.|TRBD2|TRBJ2-1
CASSLGTTNEQFF
TGTGCCAGCAGCCTAGGGACTACCAATGAGCAGTTCTTC
>TRBV10-3|many|TRBD1|TRBJ2-2
CAVGSGTGDTGELFF
TGTGCCGTCGGCTCCGGGACAGGGGACACCGGGGAGCTGTTTTTT
>TRBV6-5|many|TRBD2|TRBJ2-2
CASSTGLAGELFF
TGTGCCAGCAGTACCGGACTAGCCGGGGAGCTGTTTTTT
>TRBV5-1|many|.|TRBJ1-1
CASSLGYLTTTSNTEAFF
TGCGCCAGCAGCTTGGGATATCTGACAACCACCTCGAACACTGAAGCTTTCTTT
>TRBV9|many|TRBD1|TRBJ1-6
CASSPGTVNSPLHF
TGTGCCAGCAGCCCCGGGACAGTGAATTCACCCCTCCACTTT
>TRBV11-2|many|.|TRBJ2-2
CASSLNRAGELFF
TGTGCCAGCAGCTTAAATCGGGCCGGGGAGCTGTTTTTT
>TRBV12-3/TRBV12-4|few|TRBD2|TRBJ2-3
CASSFGGGDTQYF
TGTGCCAGCAGTTTTGGGGGAGGGGATACGCAGTATTTT
>TRBV11-2|many|.|TRBJ2-1
CASSFLRGDNEQFF
TGTGCCAGCAGCTTCCTCCGGGGTGACAATGAGCAGTTCTTC
>TRBV7-6|many|.|TRBJ2-2
CASSPGTFVEAGELFF
TGTGCCAGCAGCCCTGGGACCTTCGTGGAAGCCGGGGAGCTGTTTTTT
>TRBV5-1|many|TRBD1|TRBJ1-1
CASSLVGQGAEAFF
TGCGCCAGCAGCTTGGTGGGACAGGGGGCTGAAGCTTTCTTT
>TRBV12-3/TRBV12-4|many|TRBD2|TRBJ2-6
CASSPGLAHSGANVLTF
TGTGCCAGCAGCCCGGGACTAGCGCACTCTGGGGCCAACGTCCTGACTTTC
>TRBV15|many|.|TRBJ1-1
CATSMAPNTEAFF
TGTGCCACCAGCATGGCACCGAACACTGAAGCTTTCTTT
>TRBV6-6|.|.|TRBJ2-5
CASSYTGETQYF
TGTGCCAGCAGTTACACGGGGGAGACCCAGTACTTC
>TRBV5-1|.|.|TRBJ1-2
CASSQDTHYGYTF
TGCGCCAGCAGCCAGGACACCCACTATGGCTACACCTTC
>TRBV25-1|few|.|TRBJ2-2
CASSEGGGELFF
TGTGCCAGCAGTGAGGGGGGCGGGGAGCTGTTTTTT
>TRBV6-5|many|.|TRBJ1-1
CASRLTGRLNTEAFF
TGTGCCAGCAGGTTGACCGGTCGATTAAACACTGAAGCTTTCTTT
>TRBV10-1|.|.|TRBJ2-1
CASSVDRYNEQFF
TGCGCCAGCAGTGTAGACAGGTACAATGAGCAGTTCTTC
>TRBV12-5|few|.|TRBJ2-5
CASRDGQETQYF
TGTGCTAGCCGGGACGGCCAAGAGACCCAGTACTTC
>TRBV12-3/TRBV12-4|many|.|TRBJ1-1
CASSRPDRLNTEAFF
TGTGCCAGCAGTCGTCCCGACAGGCTGAACACTGAAGCTTTCTTT
>TRBV9|few|TRBD1|TRBJ2-7
CASSVGWDSSYEQYF
TGTGCCAGCAGCGTAGGCTGGGACAGCTCCTACGAGCAGTACTTC
>TRBV7-3|many|.|TRBJ2-3
CASSFGTDTQYF
TGTGCCAGCAGCTTCGGTACAGATACGCAGTATTTT
>TRBV12-3/TRBV12-4|many|.|TRBJ1-6
CASSLESTTLHF
TGTGCCAGCAGTTTAGAGTCCACCACCCTCCACTTT
>TRBV9|.|TRBD2|TRBJ2-1
CASSVAAGVEQFF
TGTGCCAGCAGCGTAGCAGCGGGAGTCGAGCAGTTCTTC
>TRBV7-8|many|.|TRBJ2-2
CASSFSGTGNTGELFF
TGTGCCAGCAGCTTCAGCGGGACAGGGAACACCGGGGAGCTGTTTTTT